This T cell receptor (beta chain) is drawn from a study of Graves' ophthalmopathy and Graves' hyperthyroidism. Points from the study as a whole: Detection in blood was also observed for most expanded thyroid clonotypes above 0.001 frequency.

The CDR3 length is 14 residues. From germline, CDR1 is SGHRS and CDR2 YFSETQ. The J segment lost 3 bases and the V segment lost 4 bases, leaving 5 bases of the junction unmatched. PBMCs were obtained from 10 ml of fresh peripheral blood. This clonotype appeared many times. Its antigen is unknown. CDR3 regions of TCR beta were amplified from RNA transcripts. After a first-round RT-PCR with HTBI primers, a second-round multiplex PCR was run. TCRdb fed the multiplex PCR reads into MiXCR, producing one record per CDR3 protein. The sample holds some 350,000 distinct CDR3 sequences; 17% are singletons and the top ten take roughly 2.4%.

The genes are TRBV5-1 and TRBJ1-2, with TRBD1 identical over 8 bases. Sequencing used peripheral blood. The receptor was isolated from an adult woman with stable Graves' hyperthyroidism. CDR3 in DNA: TGCGCCAGCAGCGGTAAACAGGGGGACTATGGCTACACCTTC. Protein: CASSGKQGDYGYTF.